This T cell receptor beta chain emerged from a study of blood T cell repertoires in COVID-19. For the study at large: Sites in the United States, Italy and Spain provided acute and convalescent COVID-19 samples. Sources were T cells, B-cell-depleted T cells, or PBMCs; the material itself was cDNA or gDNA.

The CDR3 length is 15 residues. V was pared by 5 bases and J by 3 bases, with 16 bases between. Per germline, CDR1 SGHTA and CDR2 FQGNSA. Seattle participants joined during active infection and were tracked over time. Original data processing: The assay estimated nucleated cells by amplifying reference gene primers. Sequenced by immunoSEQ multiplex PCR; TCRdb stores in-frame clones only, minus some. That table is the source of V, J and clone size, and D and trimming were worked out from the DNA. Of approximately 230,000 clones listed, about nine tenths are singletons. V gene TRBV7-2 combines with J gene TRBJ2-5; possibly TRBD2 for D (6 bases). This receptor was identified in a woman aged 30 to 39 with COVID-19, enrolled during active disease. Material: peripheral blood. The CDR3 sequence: CASSLNRESKETQYF. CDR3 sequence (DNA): TGTGCCAGCAGCCTAAACCGGGAGTCTAAAGAGACCCAGTACTTC. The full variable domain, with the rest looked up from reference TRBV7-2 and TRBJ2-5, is GAGVSQSPSNKVTEKGKDVELRCDPISGHTALYWYRQSLGQGLEFLIYFQGNSAPDKSGLPSDRFSAERTGGSVSTLTIQRTQQEDSAVYLCASSLNRESKETQYFGPGTRLLVL.